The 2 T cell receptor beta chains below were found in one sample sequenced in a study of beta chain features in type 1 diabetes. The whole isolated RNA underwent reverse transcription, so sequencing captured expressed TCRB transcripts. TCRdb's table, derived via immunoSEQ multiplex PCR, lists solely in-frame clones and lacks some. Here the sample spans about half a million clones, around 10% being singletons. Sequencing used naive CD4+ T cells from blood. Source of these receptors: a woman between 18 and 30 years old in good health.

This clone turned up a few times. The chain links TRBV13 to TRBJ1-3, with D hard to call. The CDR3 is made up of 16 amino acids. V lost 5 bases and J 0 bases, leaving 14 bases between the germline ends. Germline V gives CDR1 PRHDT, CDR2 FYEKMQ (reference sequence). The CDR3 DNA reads TGTGCCAGCAGCCCCCTTGTGAGGACCTCTGGAAACACCATATATTTT. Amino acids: CASSPLVRTSGNTIYF.

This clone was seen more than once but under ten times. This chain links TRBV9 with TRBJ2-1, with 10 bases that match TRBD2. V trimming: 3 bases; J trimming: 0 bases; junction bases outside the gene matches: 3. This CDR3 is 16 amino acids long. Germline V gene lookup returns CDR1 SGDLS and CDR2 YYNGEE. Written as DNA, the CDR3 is TGTGCCAGCAGCGCCCTAGCGGGAGCCTCCTACAATGAGCAGTTCTTC. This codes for CASSALAGASYNEQFF.